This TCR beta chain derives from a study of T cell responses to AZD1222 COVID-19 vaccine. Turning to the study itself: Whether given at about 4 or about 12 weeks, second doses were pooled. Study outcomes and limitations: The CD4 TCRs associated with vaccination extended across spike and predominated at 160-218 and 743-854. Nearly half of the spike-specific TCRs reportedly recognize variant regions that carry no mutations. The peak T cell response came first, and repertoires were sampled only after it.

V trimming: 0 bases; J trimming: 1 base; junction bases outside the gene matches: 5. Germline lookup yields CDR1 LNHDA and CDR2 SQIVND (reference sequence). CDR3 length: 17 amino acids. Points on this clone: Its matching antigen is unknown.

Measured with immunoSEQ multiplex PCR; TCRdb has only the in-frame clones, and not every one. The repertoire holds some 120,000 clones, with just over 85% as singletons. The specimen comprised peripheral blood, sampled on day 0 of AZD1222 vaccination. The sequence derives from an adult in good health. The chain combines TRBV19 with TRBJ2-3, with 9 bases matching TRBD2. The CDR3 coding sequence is TGTGCCAGTAGTATAGATACAGCGGGAGGAGGCACAGATACGCAGTATTTT. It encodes CASSIDTAGGGTDTQYF. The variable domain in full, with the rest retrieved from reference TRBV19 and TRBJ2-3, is DGGITQSPKYLFRKEGQNVTLSCEQNLNHDAMYWYRQDPGQGLRLIYYSQIVNDFQKGDIAEGYSVSREKKESFPLTVTSAQKNPTAFYLCASSIDTAGGGTDTQYFGPGTRLTVL.